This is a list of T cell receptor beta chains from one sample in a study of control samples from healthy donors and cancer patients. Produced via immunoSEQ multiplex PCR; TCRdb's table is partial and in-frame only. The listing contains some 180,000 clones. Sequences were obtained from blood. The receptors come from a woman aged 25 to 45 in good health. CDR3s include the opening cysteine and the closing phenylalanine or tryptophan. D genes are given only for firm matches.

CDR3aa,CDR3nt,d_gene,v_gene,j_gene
CASSLQGFNTEAFF,TGCGCCAGCAGCTTACAGGGTTTCAACACTGAAGCTTTCTTT,-,TRBV5-1,TRBJ1-1
CASSTGTSSYNEQFF,TGTGCCAGTAGTACTGGGACATCCTCCTACAATGAGCAGTTCTTC,-,TRBV19,TRBJ2-1
CASSAGTGNPLETQYF,TGTGCCAGCAGCGCCGGGACAGGGAATCCCTTAGAGACCCAGTACTTC,TRBD1,TRBV7-9,TRBJ2-5
CASSLGLQGRDGPQHF,TGTGCCAGCAGCTTGGGGCTACAGGGACGCGACGGGCCCCAGCATTTT,-,TRBV5-6,TRBJ1-5
CATTAQAHNEQFF,TGTGCTACAACTGCCCAAGCCCACAATGAGCAGTTCTTC,-,TRBV7-8,TRBJ2-1
CARQVHEQFF,TGTGCCAGGCAAGTGCATGAGCAGTTCTTC,-,TRBV5-4,TRBJ2-1
CASSPPWGGQVETQYF,TGTGCCAGCTCACCGCCTTGGGGGGGGCAAGTTGAGACCCAGTACTTC,-,TRBV18,TRBJ2-5
CASSLGGTSQNEQYF,TGTGCCAGCAGCTTAGGCGGGACTAGCCAGAACGAGCAGTACTTC,TRBD2,TRBV7-2,TRBJ2-7
CASSPTGNEQFF,TGTGCCAGCAGCCCCACAGGGAATGAGCAGTTCTTC,-,TRBV12-3/TRBV12-4,TRBJ2-1
CASTPDSFNNEQFF,TGTGCCAGCACCCCCGACAGCTTTAACAATGAGCAGTTCTTC,-,TRBV28,TRBJ2-1
CASSLPQLEQFF,TGTGCCAGCAGTCTCCCACAGCTAGAGCAGTTCTTC,-,TRBV12-3/TRBV12-4,TRBJ2-1
CASSLVRPTAFF,TGTGCCAGCAGCTTGGTCCGACCGACAGCTTTCTTT,-,TRBV5-6,TRBJ1-1
CASSPGQVNQPQHF,TGTGCCAGCTCACCCGGACAAGTCAATCAGCCCCAGCATTTT,-,TRBV18,TRBJ1-5
CASSPNFWQGEHEQFF,TGTGCCAGCAGCCCTAACTTTTGGCAGGGGGAGCATGAGCAGTTCTTC,TRBD1,TRBV3-1/TRBV3-2,TRBJ2-1
CASSFNRRNTEAFF,TGTGCCAGCAGTTTCAACAGGCGGAACACTGAAGCTTTCTTT,-,TRBV28,TRBJ1-1
CASGRTANTGELFF,TGTGCCAGCGGGAGGACGGCGAACACCGGGGAGCTGTTTTTT,-,TRBV28,TRBJ2-2
CASRGQLSSYEQYF,TGTGCCAGCAGGGGTCAGCTAAGCTCCTACGAGCAGTACTTC,-,TRBV6-5,TRBJ2-7
CASSGGQSYNEQFF,TGTGCCAGTAGCGGGGGCCAATCCTACAATGAGCAGTTCTTC,-,TRBV19,TRBJ2-1
CASSLGLNTEAFF,TGTGCCAGCAGCTTGGGGTTGAACACTGAAGCTTTCTTT,-,TRBV5-6,TRBJ1-1
CASSLIQIYGYTF,TGTGCCAGCAGTTTAATACAGATCTATGGCTACACCTTC,-,TRBV28,TRBJ1-2
CATSVGGGNEQFF,TGTGCCACCAGTGTCGGGGGCGGCAATGAGCAGTTCTTC,-,TRBV24-1,TRBJ2-1